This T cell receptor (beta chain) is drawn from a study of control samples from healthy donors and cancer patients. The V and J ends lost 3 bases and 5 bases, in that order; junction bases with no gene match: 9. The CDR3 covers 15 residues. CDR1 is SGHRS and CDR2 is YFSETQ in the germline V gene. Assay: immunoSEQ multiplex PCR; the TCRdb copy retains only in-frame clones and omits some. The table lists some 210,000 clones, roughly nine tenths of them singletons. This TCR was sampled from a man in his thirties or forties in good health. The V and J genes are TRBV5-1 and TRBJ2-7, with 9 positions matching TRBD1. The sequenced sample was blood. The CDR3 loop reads CASSSRTGGGDEQYF. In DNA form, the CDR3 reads TGCGCCAGCAGCTCGAGAACAGGGGGCGGTGACGAGCAGTACTTC.